Shown below are 9 T cell receptor beta chains from a single sample sequenced in a study of human T cells and chemical hapten exposure. TCRdb passed the RACE reads through MiXCR, listing each CDR3 protein once. The sample consists of approximately 260,000 distinct CDR3 sequences, 7.7% of them appearing once. Time point of the sample: pre-sensitization, week 0. Treatment described: therapeutic diphenylcyclopropenone sensitization with weekly scalp DPC. This specimen consisted of whole blood, obtained in connection with sensitization to the hapten diphenylcyclopropenone (DPC). These receptors came from a man between 18 and 35 years old with alopecia areata. Some clones in this sample may be carry-over from other donors' samples.

The gene calls are TRBV9 and TRBJ2-5; possibly TRBD1 or TRBD2 for D (6 bases each). Germline values: CDR1 SGDLS, CDR2 YYNGEE. CDR3 length: 12 amino acids. V was pared by 3 bases and J by 5 bases, with 8 bases between. The DNA of the CDR3 is TGTGCCAGCAGCGGGGGGGCGGAGACCCAGTACTTC. Translation: CASSGGAETQYF.

This sequence joins TRBV9 and TRBJ1-4, with a tentative D call TRBD1 (5 bases). Trimming stripped 3 bases from V and 6 bases from J, with 12 bases between. Germline CDR1 is SGDLS and CDR2 is YYNGEE. The length of the CDR3 is 14 residues. CDR3 residues: CASSGRVRDEKLFF. The CDR3 DNA reads TGTGCCAGCAGCGGCAGGGTTCGGGATGAAAAACTGTTTTTT. Based on the CDR3 plus reference TRBV9 and TRBJ1-4, the full variable domain is DSGVTQTPKHLITATGQRVTLRCSPRSGDLSVYWYQQSLDQGLQFLIQYYNGEERAKGNILERFSAQQFPDLHSELNLSSLELGDSALYFCASSGRVRDEKLFFGSGTQLSVL.

The V gene is TRBV7-2, the J gene TRBJ1-4; D is perhaps TRBD1 (6 bases). This CDR3 is built from 15 residues. The germline CDR1 and CDR2 sequences are SGHTA and FQGNSA. The germline V and J ends were trimmed by 5 bases and 7 bases, with 17 bases remaining between them. In DNA, the CDR3 is TGTGCCAGCAGCCCGCCTGGGGGGCGCCTTGAAAAACTGTTTTTT. It encodes CASSPPGGRLEKLFF.

This rearrangement joins TRBV12-3 or TRBV12-4 to TRBJ2-3; 10 bases map to TRBD2. J lost 1 base, V lost 5 bases, and 18 bases had no gene match. The CDR3 is 20 residues long. CDR3 in amino acids: CASSLRRTSGTYLRTDTQYF. The CDR3 DNA reads as TGTGCCAGCAGTCTCCGCCGGACTAGCGGAACCTATCTCCGCACAGATACGCAGTATTTT.

This clonotype was counted a few times. The rearrangement joins TRBV6-5 to TRBJ2-5; the D call may be TRBD1 or TRBD2 (5 bases each). Deletions cut 2 bases from V and 6 bases from J, with 13 bases between. The CDR3 has 14 amino acids. Germline-derived CDR1 and CDR2 are MNHEY and SVGAGI. In DNA, the CDR3 is TGTGCCAGCAGTTACGTTGGGGGACGGAAGACCCAGTACTTC. Protein sequence: CASSYVGGRKTQYF.

This clonotype appeared many times. V is TRBV6-2 or TRBV6-3 and J is TRBJ2-6; 8 bases line up with TRBD1. Trimming took 6 bases from V and 0 from J; bases not matched to a gene: 10. The CDR3 length is 18 residues. Germline V CDR1 and CDR2: MNHEY, SVGEGT. The CDR3 spells CASREDRVGPSGANVLTF. The CDR3 bases are TGTGCCAGCAGAGAGGACAGGGTAGGTCCCTCTGGGGCCAACGTCCTGACTTTC.

V usage is TRBV3-1 and J usage is TRBJ1-1; a weak D match, TRBD1 (5 bases). The CDR3 runs to 15 residues. Trimming cost V 1 base and J 1 base, with 10 bases left between them. Germline CDR1 LGHDT, CDR2 YNNKEL (reference sequence). CDR3 bases: TGTGCCAGCAGCCAAGCGGGACGGGCGAACACTGAAGCTTTCTTT. Encoded protein: CASSQAGRANTEAFF.

This clonotype has only a few counts. The J gene is TRBJ2-7, the V gene TRBV5-1; TRBD1 or TRBD2 may be the D gene (5 bases each). V was shortened by 1 base and J by 2 bases, with 13 bases between the two germline ends. Germline V gene lookup returns CDR1 SGHRS and CDR2 YFSETQ. This CDR3 has 15 amino acids. As DNA, the CDR3 is TGCGCCAGCAGCTTGCTGGGGACCGTAACCTACGAGCAGTACTTC. Amino acids: CASSLLGTVTYEQYF.

This clonotype was recorded many times. This rearrangement joins TRBV5-5 to TRBJ2-5, with D perhaps being TRBD1 or TRBD2 (5 bases each). Trimming shortened V by 5 bases and J by 3 bases, and 8 bases separated the two germline ends. CDR3 size: 12 residues. Germline V gene data show CDR1 as SGHKS and CDR2 as YYEKEE (reference sequence). The CDR3 loop reads CASRQGEETQYF. CDR3 bases: TGTGCCAGCAGGCAGGGAGAAGAGACCCAGTACTTC. The whole variable domain, remainder taken from reference TRBV5-5 and TRBJ2-5, is DAGVTQSPTHLIKTRGQQVTLRCSPISGHKSVSWYQQVLGQGPQFIFQYYEKEERGRGNFPDRFSARQFPNYSSELNVNALLLGDSALYLCASRQGEETQYFGPGTRLLVL.